This note documents a single T cell receptor beta chain sequence. The antigen is undetermined. V dropped 2 bases and J dropped 11 bases, with 16 bases sitting between them. The V gene's germline CDR1 is WSHSY and CDR2 SAAADI. This CDR3 has 14 amino acids. This specimen belongs to a study of T cells in Graves' hyperthyroidism and ophthalmopathy. The study excluded patients with uncontrolled infection, other autoimmune disease, pregnancy or lactation. General study points: Researchers found most expanded thyroid clonotypes above 0.001 in blood as well. Median prediction lead before ophthalmopathy onset was about 6.5 months with the model.

Researchers took RNA transcripts and amplified the TCR beta CDR3 regions from them. TCR CDR3 underwent first-round RT-PCR with the HTBI primer set. TCRdb itself ran the multiplex PCR reads through MiXCR, one entry per CDR3 protein. The sample lists about 570,000 distinct CDR3 sequences, 46% occurring once. The chain combines TRBV10-2 with TRBJ1-5; D gene ambiguous. The specimen sequenced was peripheral blood or thyroid tissue (not recorded which). This sequence originates from an adult woman with Graves' disease, either hyperthyroidism or ophthalmopathy (not recorded which). CDR3 in DNA: TGCGCCAGCAGTGAGACCGGACTAGCTGAGACCCAGCATTTT. It encodes CASSETGLAETQHF.